A single sample gave rise to the 15 T cell receptor beta chains below, sequenced in a study of CXCR3-negative and CXCR3-positive naive CD8 T cells (dated by TCRdb to about 2019). Summary of the overall study and its limitations: TRB CDR3s from CXCR3-positive naive cells showed higher hydrophobicity (lower Kidera factor 4), lower energy, and higher strength and volume indices than CXCR3-negative naive cells.

These TCRs' antigens remain unknown. The sequencer listed for this sample is NextSeq 550. The Human TCR Profiling Kit (MiLaboratory) was used to make UMI-labeled 5' RACE TRB cDNA libraries. Each entry corresponds to one CDR3 protein sequence from reads that TCRdb reprocessed, and DNA is not given. The sample table gives tens of thousands of distinct CDR3 sequences. The ten most abundant clones make up about 0.62% of the sample. Material: naive CXCR3+ CD8+ T cells from blood. The cell subset or site tag for this specimen amounts to: CD45RO-CCR7+CD27+CD95- naive CD8+ T cells expressing CXCR3 (TNR3+). The receptors were sampled from a human donor in good health. Some clones in this sample may be carry-over from other donors' samples.

The V and J genes are TRBV12-5 and TRBJ2-7; TCRdb's D call of TRBD2 is untestable without DNA. Germline values: CDR1 LGHNT, CDR2 FRNRAP. The CDR3 length is 16 residues. CDR3 region: CASGSGLGFPTYEQYF.

The V gene is TRBV4-1, the J gene TRBJ2-7. Germline CDR1 and CDR2: MGHRA and YSYEKL. The CDR3 totals 14 residues. The CDR3 reads CASSQPDKSYEQYF.

Here the CDR3 reads CASSVSGTDTQYF. V usage is TRBV2 and J usage is TRBJ2-3; TCRdb's D call of TRBD2 is untestable without DNA. The CDR3 contains 13 residues. The germline CDR1 and CDR2 sequences are SNHLY and FYNNEI.

The chain is built from TRBV12-3 or TRBV12-4 and TRBJ2-1; TCRdb's D gene call, TRBD1, goes unchecked for lack of DNA. This CDR3 comprises 15 residues. CDR3 region: CASSHSLGARNEQFF.

V is TRBV7-9 and J is TRBJ2-7; TCRdb gives TRBD2 as the D gene, but with no DNA this cannot be confirmed. The germline V gene has CDR1 SEHNR and CDR2 FQNEAQ (reference sequence). This CDR3 has 14 residues. CDR3: CASSLVDGRDEQYF.

The genes are TRBV6-2 or TRBV6-3 and TRBJ2-7; the TRBD2 assignment by TCRdb is unverifiable without DNA. Germline CDR1 and CDR2: MNHEY and SVGEGT. The CDR3 sequence is 14 residues long. CDR3 loop: CASSFGLETYEQYF.

J is TRBJ2-1 and V is TRBV29-1. The CDR3 is 12 amino acids. Germline CDR1 and CDR2: SQVTM and ANQGSEA. CDR3 sequence: CSVEVSGNEQFF.

V usage is TRBV28 and J usage is TRBJ1-2. Germline-derived CDR1 and CDR2 are MDHEN and SYDVKM. The CDR3 length is 18 residues. This chain's CDR3 is CASSSTLIQTVSNYGYTF.

The rearrangement uses TRBV18 and TRBJ2-1. The CDR3 runs to 13 residues. CDR1 and CDR2 (germline): KGHSH, LQKENI. CDR3 amino acids: CASSPVESNEQFF. The variable domain in full, with the rest retrieved from reference TRBV18 and TRBJ2-1, is NAGVMQNPRHLVRRRGQEARLRCSPMKGHSHVYWYRQLPEEGLKFMVYLQKENIIDESGMPKERFSAEFPKEGPSILRIQQVVRGDSAAYFCASSPVESNEQFFGPGTRLTVL.

The chain has TRBV6-2 or TRBV6-3 and TRBJ2-1; the TRBD2 assignment by TCRdb is unverifiable without DNA. The CDR3 has 14 residues. Germline assignment: CDR1 MNHEY and CDR2 SVGEGT. CDR3 protein: CASSYSGLSTEQFF.

The gene calls are TRBV7-3 and TRBJ2-3; TCRdb selects TRBD1, and the lack of DNA leaves this call unchecked. This CDR3 has 17 amino acids. Per the germline V gene, CDR1 is SGHTA and CDR2 is FQGTGA. The CDR3 region is CASSLGDMGQVADTQYF.

The chain joins TRBV5-6 to TRBJ2-2. Germline-derived CDR1 and CDR2 are SGHDT and YYEEEE. The CDR3 is 16 amino acids. CDR3 in amino acids: CASSLAVGSYTGELFF. Full variable domain (missing parts from reference TRBV5-6 and TRBJ2-2): DAGVTQSPTHLIKTRGQQVTLRCSPKSGHDTVSWYQQALGQGPQFIFQYYEEEERQRGNFPDRFSGHQFPNYSSELNVNALLLGDSALYLCASSLAVGSYTGELFFGEGSRLTVL.

The rearrangement uses TRBV28 and TRBJ2-7. The length of the CDR3 is 13 residues. The germline CDR1 and CDR2 sequences are MDHEN and SYDVKM. This chain's CDR3 is CASSFWGTYEQYF.

The J gene is TRBJ2-7, the V gene TRBV28; TCRdb picks TRBD1, but there is no DNA to check that call. This CDR3 contains 12 residues. The germline CDR1 and CDR2 sequences are MDHEN and SYDVKM. CDR3: CASSFRGLEQYF.

J is TRBJ2-5 and V is TRBV6-5; the TCRdb D gene call, TRBD1, has no DNA to confirm it. Germline V gives CDR1 MNHEY, CDR2 SVGAGI. The CDR3 spans 17 residues. The CDR3 here is CASSQGQAGILQETQYF.